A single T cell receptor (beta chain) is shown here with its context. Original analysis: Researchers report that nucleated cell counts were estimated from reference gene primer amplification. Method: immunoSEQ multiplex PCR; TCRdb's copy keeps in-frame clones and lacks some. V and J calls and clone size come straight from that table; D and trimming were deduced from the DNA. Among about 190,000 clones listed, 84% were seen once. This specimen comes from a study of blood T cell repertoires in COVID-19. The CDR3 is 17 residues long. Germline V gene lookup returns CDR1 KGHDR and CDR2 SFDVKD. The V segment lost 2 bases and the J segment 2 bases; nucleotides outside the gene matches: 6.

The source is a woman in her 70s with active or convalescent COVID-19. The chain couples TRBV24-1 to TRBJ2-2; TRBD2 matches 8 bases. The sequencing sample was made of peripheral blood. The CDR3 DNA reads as TGTGCCACCAGTGATTCGGATCTAGCGGGCAACACCGGGGAGCTGTTTTTT. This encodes CATSDSDLAGNTGELFF.